The entry below describes one T cell receptor (beta chain). This record belongs to a study of blood T cell repertoires in COVID-19. The data were produced by immunoSEQ multiplex PCR, yet TCRdb's version contains in-frame clones alone and is incomplete. The sample records about 200,000 clones, roughly four fifths being singletons. The CDR3 covers 16 residues. CDR1 LNHDA and CDR2 SQIVND come from the germline V gene (reference sequence). V gave up 0 bases and J gave up 6 bases, with 15 bases separating them. For recovered donors of Cohort 3, there were two negative PCRs, clearance, or symptom resolution.

This receptor was identified in a man between 40 and 49 years old who had recovered from COVID-19. The specimen sequenced was PBMCs or T cells enriched from blood (not recorded which). The rearrangement joins TRBV19 to TRBJ1-5; D uncertain. CDR3 sequence reads: CASSIDQGRGSQPQHF. CDR3 nucleotide sequence: TGTGCCAGTAGTATAGATCAAGGAAGAGGGAGTCAGCCCCAGCATTTT.